This T cell receptor (beta chain) emerged from a study of blood T cell repertoires in COVID-19. Study-level information: The cDNA or gDNA used as material had been derived from T cells, B-cell-depleted T cells, or PBMCs.

In the source study's methods: Researchers report that nucleated cell counts were estimated from reference gene primer amplification. The repertoire was sequenced with immunoSEQ multiplex PCR; TCRdb's copy has only in-frame clones and lacks some. The V and J calls and clone size were taken over from that table, and D and trimming were inferred from the DNA. The sample lists under 450,000 clones, around 86% occurring once. Recovery meant two consecutive negative NP/OP PCR tests, professional clearance, or resolved symptoms. Germline V gene lookup returns CDR1 LGHDT and CDR2 YNNKEL (reference sequence). V shed 3 bases, J shed 5 bases, and the junction held 5 bases outside the gene matches. This CDR3 has 14 residues.

The chain is built from TRBV3-1 (or the pseudogene TRBV3-2) and TRBJ1-1, with 8 bases matching TRBD1. The sequenced material came from PBMCs or T cells enriched from blood (not recorded which). The clonotype originates from a woman in her forties or fifties who had recovered from COVID-19. The CDR3 region has the DNA TGTGCCAGCAGCCACCGGACAGGGCATACTGAAGCTTTCTTT. Amino acid sequence: CASSHRTGHTEAFF.